Following are 9 T cell receptor beta chains from one sample sequenced in a study of shared clonotypes between healthy human individuals. Produced via immunoSEQ multiplex PCR; TCRdb's table is partial and in-frame only. The sample records approximately 2.1 million clones, more than 85% being singletons. Sequencing input: naive CD4+ T cells from PBMCs. Subset reported: CD45RA+ positively selected. These receptors were taken from a man in his late teens or twenties in good health. Some clones in this sample may be carry-over from other donors' samples.

The chain couples TRBV5-4 to TRBJ1-2; 8 bases are shared with TRBD1. Looked up from germline, CDR1 is SGHNT and CDR2 is YYREEE (reference sequence). This CDR3 comprises 15 residues. V trimming: 4 bases; J trimming: 5 bases; junction bases outside the gene matches: 10. The CDR3 DNA reads as TGTGCCAGCAGCCTGCCGAACGACAGGGGTTATGGCTACACCTTC. Amino acids: CASSLPNDRGYGYTF.

The chain is built from TRBV19 and TRBJ2-3, with a weak D call TRBD1 (6 bases). V lost 2 bases, J lost 1 base, and 10 bases lay in between. The CDR3 has 15 amino acids. CDR1 LNHDA and CDR2 SQIVND come from the germline V gene (reference sequence). The DNA for the CDR3 is TGTGCCAGTAGTATAAACAGGGTTGGCACAGATACGCAGTATTTT. It yields the protein CASSINRVGTDTQYF. Full variable domain (outside the CDR3, taken from reference TRBV19 and TRBJ2-3): DGGITQSPKYLFRKEGQNVTLSCEQNLNHDAMYWYRQDPGQGLRLIYYSQIVNDFQKGDIAEGYSVSREKKESFPLTVTSAQKNPTAFYLCASSINRVGTDTQYFGPGTRLTVL.

This sequence joins TRBV14 and TRBJ2-1; 9 bases are shared with TRBD2. Germline V lookup: CDR1 SGHDN, CDR2 FVKESK. The CDR3 sequence is 15 residues long. The V and J ends lost 7 bases and 2 bases, in that order; junction bases with no gene match: 6. CDR3 protein: CASNQLAGAYNEQFF. Here the CDR3 DNA reads TGTGCCAGCAATCAACTAGCGGGTGCCTACAATGAGCAGTTCTTC.

This clone was counted between two and nine times. The chain couples TRBV29-1 to TRBJ2-3; possible D gene TRBD2, 7 bases. Germline CDR1 is SQVTM and CDR2 is ANQGSEA. The CDR3 extends over 13 amino acids. V lost 7 bases, J lost 4 bases, and 15 bases lay in between. This CDR3 reads CSGSTGRADTQYF. CDR3 DNA sequence: TGCAGCGGGAGTACAGGGAGGGCAGATACGCAGTATTTT.

This chain uses TRBV28 with TRBJ1-1; no clear D gene. Germline V gives CDR1 MDHEN, CDR2 SYDVKM. The CDR3 runs to 15 residues. V was shortened by 2 bases and J by 2 bases, with 12 bases between the two germline ends. The CDR3 here is CASSLDTPRNTEAFF. CDR3 nucleotide sequence: TGTGCCAGCAGTTTAGACACTCCGAGAAACACTGAAGCTTTCTTT. Full variable domain (rest looked up from reference TRBV28 and TRBJ1-1): DVKVTQSSRYLVKRTGEKVFLECVQDMDHENMFWYRQDPGLGLRLIYFSYDVKMKEKGDIPEGYSVSREKKERFSLILESASTNQTSMYLCASSLDTPRNTEAFFGQGTRLTVV.

The chain links TRBV5-4 to TRBJ1-2; TRBD1 matches at 7 bases. The germline gives CDR1 SGHNT, CDR2 YYREEE (reference sequence). The length of the CDR3 is 13 residues. The V and J ends lost 5 bases and 2 bases, in that order; junction bases with no gene match: 3. The CDR3: CASRGGQNYGYTF. DNA of the CDR3: TGTGCCAGCAGGGGGGGACAGAACTATGGCTACACCTTC. The complete variable domain, with remaining parts taken from reference TRBV5-4 and TRBJ1-2, reads ETGVTQSPTHLIKTRGQQVTLRCSSQSGHNTVSWYQQALGQGPQFIFQYYREEENGRGNFPPRFSGLQFPNYSSELNVNALELDDSALYLCASRGGQNYGYTFGSGTRLTVV.

This chain uses TRBV2 with TRBJ2-3, with TRBD2 matching over 10 bases. V lost 7 bases, J lost 2 bases, and 6 bases stayed unmatched. Germline V gene lookup returns CDR1 SNHLY and CDR2 FYNNEI. This CDR3 contains 15 residues. The CDR3: CASNPSGSDTDTQYF. The CDR3 DNA is TGTGCCAGCAACCCTAGCGGGAGTGACACAGATACGCAGTATTTT.

The genes are TRBV2 and TRBJ1-1; D gene unclear. Germline-derived CDR1 and CDR2 are SNHLY and FYNNEI. The length of the CDR3 is 13 residues. Trimming left V 6 bases short and J 3 bases short, with 11 bases between. DNA of the CDR3: TGTGCCAGCAGCCCCGCAGTGTACACTGAAGCTTTCTTT. Protein product: CASSPAVYTEAFF.

The gene calls are TRBV20-1 and TRBJ1-2; 7 bases fit TRBD1. The CDR3 runs to 11 residues. J lost 3 bases, V lost 8 bases, and 3 bases had no gene match. Looked up from germline, CDR1 is DFQATT and CDR2 is SNEGSKA (reference sequence). The CDR3 sequence is CSTGADYGYTF. Written as DNA, the CDR3 is TGCAGTACAGGGGCCGACTATGGCTACACCTTC.